This T cell receptor (beta chain) was captured by sequencing in a study of T cells after yellow fever vaccination. At the level of the study: Those fractions that held only low numbers of cells were prepared using the SMART-Seq v4 Ultra Low Input RNA kit. Study observations and caveats: Abundant clonotypes from the bulk population could get into FACS-sorted repertoires as contaminants. Post-booster samples contained most primary-vaccination clones (around 95% CD4, less than 90% CD8). A secondary response was less intense yet reached its peak sooner, at day 5 versus 15.

One entry per CDR3 protein results from TCRdb running MiXCR on the 5' RACE reads. This table holds approximately 300,000 distinct CDR3 sequences, roughly a tenth found once. The CDR3 extends over 13 amino acids. Trimming at V came to 7 bases and at J to 10 bases, leaving 10 bases not matched to a gene. The germline CDR1 and CDR2 sequences are KGHSH and LQKENI. In this sample, this clonotype turned up a few times. Its antigen is still unknown. The chain recombines TRBV18 with TRBJ1-5; 7 nucleotides match TRBD1. The origin of this receptor is a man between 18 and 35 years old who received the YFV17D yellow fever vaccine. Here the sequenced sample was CD4+ T cells sorted from PBMCs, taken 45 days after the yellow fever booster vaccination. The CDR3 DNA follows: TGTGCCAGCTTAGACAGGGAGGACGGACCCCAGCATTTT. Translation gives CASLDREDGPQHF.